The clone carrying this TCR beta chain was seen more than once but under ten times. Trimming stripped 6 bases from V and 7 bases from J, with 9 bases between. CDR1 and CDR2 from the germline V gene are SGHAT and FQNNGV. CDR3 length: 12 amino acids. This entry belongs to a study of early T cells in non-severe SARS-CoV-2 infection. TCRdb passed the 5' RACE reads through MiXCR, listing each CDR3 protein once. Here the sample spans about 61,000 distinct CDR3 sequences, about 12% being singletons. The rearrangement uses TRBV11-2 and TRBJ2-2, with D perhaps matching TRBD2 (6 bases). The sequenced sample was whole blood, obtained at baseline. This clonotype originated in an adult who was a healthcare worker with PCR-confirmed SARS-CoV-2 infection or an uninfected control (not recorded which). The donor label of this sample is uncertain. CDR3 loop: CASSAGGGELFF. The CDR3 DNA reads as TGTGCCAGCAGTGCCGGGGGCGGGGAGCTGTTTTTT. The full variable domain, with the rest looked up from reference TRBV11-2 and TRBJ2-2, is EAGVAQSPRYKIIEKRQSVAFWCNPISGHATLYWYQQILGQGPKLLIQFQNNGVVDDSQLPKDRFSAERLKGVDSTLKIQPAKLEDSAVYLCASSAGGGELFFGEGSRLTVL.